This T cell receptor beta chain was captured by sequencing in a study of shared clonotypes between healthy human individuals. As for the study in general: Researchers drew samples from two women and three men aged 18 to 49. Study-wide findings and caveats: Blood was the only sampled material, and tissue repertoires likely differ.

The material for each subset, its genomic DNA, was split evenly across several immunoSEQ plates. Original processing notes: ImmunoSEQ output lacked quality scores and full-length reads, limiting matched filtering. The method was immunoSEQ multiplex PCR; TCRdb's version includes in-frame clones alone and lacks a portion of them. V and J calls and clone size follow that table, whereas D and trimming were derived from the DNA. The data contain about 470,000 clones, about 85% of them singletons. A note on this clone: What it binds is not known.

The CDR3 spans 15 residues. The V gene's germline CDR1 is SGHRS and CDR2 YFSETQ. V lost 4 bases to trimming and J lost 1 base, with 15 bases between them. The genes are TRBV5-1 and TRBJ2-7, with D perhaps matching TRBD2 (6 bases). This clonotype originated in a woman aged 35 to 49 in good health. Some clones in this sample may be carry-over from other donors' samples. Sequenced material: PBMCs. CDR3 loop: CASSPFPGESYEQYF. The CDR3 DNA follows: TGCGCCAGCAGCCCATTTCCGGGAGAGTCCTACGAGCAGTACTTC.